Presented here are 3 T cell receptor beta chains from one specimen sequenced in a study of Ad26.COV2.S vaccination and SARS-CoV-2 variants. As for treatment: about 20 received Ad26.COV2.S at low or high dose, single or two shots; about 5 received placebo; per-sample allocation not given. Following the first vaccine or placebo injection, samples were taken on day 63. Clones were sequenced by immunoSEQ multiplex PCR, and TCRdb holds only the in-frame ones, with some missing. The sample contains roughly 500,000 clones, approximately 89% of which appear only once. This material consisted of peripheral blood, taken in a trial of Ad26.COV2.S vaccine versus placebo. These receptors were collected from a person between 18 and 59 years old who received the Ad26.COV2.S COVID-19 vaccine or a placebo.

This clone has a single count. The chain links TRBV18 to TRBJ2-1; D possibly corresponds to TRBD1 (6 bases). The CDR3 consists of 15 residues. The germline V gene has CDR1 KGHSH and CDR2 LQKENI. The V and J ends lost 1 base and 3 bases respectively, with 10 bases between them. The CDR3 region has the DNA TGTGCCAGCTCACCACAGGGGGTACGCTACAATGAGCAGTTCTTC. Protein sequence: CASSPQGVRYNEQFF.

This chain joins TRBV11-2 and TRBJ1-1, with a possible D match to TRBD1 (6 bases). In germline, CDR1 is SGHAT, CDR2 FQNNGV. V lost 2 bases to trimming and J lost 6 bases, with 10 bases between them. The CDR3 totals 13 residues. The CDR3 region is CASSLYQGSEAFF. For the CDR3, the DNA is TGTGCCAGCAGCTTATATCAGGGGTCTGAAGCTTTCTTT.

Concerning this clone itself: Other nucleotide sequences from this sample produce the same CDR3. This chain connects TRBV19 to TRBJ1-1; TRBD1 matches 8 bases. The CDR3 loop spans 14 amino acids. Trimming at V came to 5 bases and at J to 7 bases, leaving 9 bases not matched to a gene. Per germline, CDR1 LNHDA and CDR2 SQIVND (reference sequence). The CDR3 loop reads CASSAGQGSGEAFF. In DNA form, the CDR3 reads TGTGCCAGTAGTGCTGGACAGGGATCGGGTGAAGCTTTCTTT. The entire variable domain, with the rest obtained from reference TRBV19 and TRBJ1-1, is as follows: DGGITQSPKYLFRKEGQNVTLSCEQNLNHDAMYWYRQDPGQGLRLIYYSQIVNDFQKGDIAEGYSVSREKKESFPLTVTSAQKNPTAFYLCASSAGQGSGEAFFGQGTRLTVV.